This T cell receptor (beta chain) came from a study of T-cell reconstitution after alpha-beta-depleted transplantation in children (dated by TCRdb to 2015 to 2016). General notes on the study: T-cell immune reconstitution after TCRalphabeta/CD19-depleted allogeneic hematopoietic cell transplantation in children was quantitatively tracked in the study by means of TCR repertoire profiling. What the study reported, not specific to this receptor: The high TCRbeta diversity at day 60 in some patients was ascribed to recipient T cells and intrathymic progenitors that had survived conditioning. Apparently early alphabetaT-cell count recovery about two months after transplant reportedly relied on only several hundred rapidly expanded clones derived from non-depleted graft cells. Over subsequent months, a decline in hyperexpanded clone frequencies was noted, and after one year, T-cell counts and TCRbeta diversity were mostly ascribed to newly produced T cells.

The library was produced with PCR. The instrument given in TCRdb is Illumina HiSeq 2500. TCR library preparation used molecular barcoding, with unique molecular identifiers applied to normalize quantification of the TCRbeta repertoire. The public sequencing data were trimmed at Q25 with fastp and processed into clonotypes with MiXCR by TCRdb, which kept only in-frame beta chains. Merged by CDR3 protein, the rows form single entries marked with the most common genes and DNA. The sample yields about 580,000 distinct CDR3 sequences; about 21% were counted once. The ten largest clones take up roughly 15% of the sample. With respect to this clonotype: Which antigen it targets is not known. Base qualities were left out, and no much larger clone turns up one base away.

V gives up 5 bases and J gives up 5 bases, and the segment between their germline ends measures 6 bases. CDR1 and CDR2, looked up from the germline V gene, are SQVTM and ANQGSEA. The CDR3 sequence holds 10 residues, the cysteine and phenylalanine included. The only DNA kept is the CDR3, 30 bases in frame from the first base. The label giving this sample's treatment or condition can be read as: allogeneic hematopoietic cell transplantation with graft depleted of TCRalphabeta T cells and CD19 B cells. TCRalphabeta/CD19-depleted allogeneic hematopoietic cell grafts were given to the transplant recipients, all of whom were children.

The receptor chain draws on TRBV29-1 and TRBJ2-5, with no confident D gene call. Sequencing was performed on PBMCs, mostly from graft donor cells, taken 360 days after TCRalphabeta/CD19-depleted stem cell transplant. This receptor was taken from a boy in the first two years of life who had a stem cell transplant for acute myeloid leukemia, so the T cells may come from the graft donor. The CDR3 has the sequence CSVSWETQYF. In nucleotide form, the sequence is TGCAGCGTTTCTTGGGAGACCCAGTACTTC.